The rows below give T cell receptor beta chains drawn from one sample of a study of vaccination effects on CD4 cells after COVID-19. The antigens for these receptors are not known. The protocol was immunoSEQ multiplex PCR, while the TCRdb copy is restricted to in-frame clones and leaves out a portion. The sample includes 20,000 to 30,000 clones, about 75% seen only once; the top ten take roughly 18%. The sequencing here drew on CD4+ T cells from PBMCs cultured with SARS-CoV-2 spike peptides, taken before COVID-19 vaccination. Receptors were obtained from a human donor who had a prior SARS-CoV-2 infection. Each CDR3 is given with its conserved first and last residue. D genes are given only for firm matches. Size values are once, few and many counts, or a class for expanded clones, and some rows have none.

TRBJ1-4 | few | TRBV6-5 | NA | CASHAGGNEKLFF | TGTGCCAGCCATGCCGGGGGGAATGAAAAACTGTTTTTT
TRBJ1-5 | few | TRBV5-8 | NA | CASSLFLHQPQHF | TGTGCCAGCAGCTTGTTCCTTCATCAGCCCCAGCATTTT
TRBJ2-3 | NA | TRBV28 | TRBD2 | CATHPTRTSGHTDTQYF | TGTGCCACCCACCCGACTCGGACTAGCGGCCACACAGATACGCAGTATTTT
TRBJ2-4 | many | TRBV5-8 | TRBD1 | CASSLDRGRDIQYF | TGTGCCAGCAGCTTGGACAGGGGGCGTGACATTCAGTACTTC
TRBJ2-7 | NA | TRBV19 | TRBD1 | CASSLRTGDYEQYF | TGTGCCAGTAGTTTAAGGACAGGGGACTACGAGCAGTACTTC
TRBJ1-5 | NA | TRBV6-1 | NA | CASSEEGSGNQPQHF | TGTGCCAGCAGTGAAGAGGGATCAGGCAATCAGCCCCAGCATTTT
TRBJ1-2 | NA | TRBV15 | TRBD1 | CATSRDAGGAGGYTF | TGTGCCACCAGCAGAGACGCAGGGGGCGCAGGGGGCTACACCTTC
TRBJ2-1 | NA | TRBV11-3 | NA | CASSLVGPPYNEQFF | TGTGCCAGCAGCTTAGTGGGGCCCCCGTACAATGAGCAGTTCTTC
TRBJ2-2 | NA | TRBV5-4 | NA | CASRNGQGRNTGELFF | TGTGCCAGCAGGAATGGGCAGGGCCGGAACACCGGGGAGCTGTTTTTT
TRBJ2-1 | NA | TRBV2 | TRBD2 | CASSEQGLAGYNEQFF | TGTGCCAGCAGTGAACAGGGACTAGCGGGGTACAATGAGCAGTTCTTC
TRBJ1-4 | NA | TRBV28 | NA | CASQRAGNEKLFF | TGTGCCAGCCAACGCGCTGGGAATGAAAAACTGTTTTTT
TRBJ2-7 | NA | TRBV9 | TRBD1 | CASSVGRTGGYYEQYF | TGTGCCAGCAGCGTCGGCCGGACAGGGGGCTACTACGAGCAGTACTTC
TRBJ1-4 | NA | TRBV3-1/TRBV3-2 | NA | CASSQGGIGEKLFF | TGTGCCAGCAGCCAGGGGGGGATCGGTGAAAAACTGTTTTTT
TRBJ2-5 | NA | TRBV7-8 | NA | CASSFNGETQYF | TGTGCCAGCAGCTTTAACGGAGAGACCCAGTACTTC
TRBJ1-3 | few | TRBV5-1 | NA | CASSLGQSPGNTIYF | TGCGCCAGCAGCTTGGGACAGTCCCCTGGAAACACCATATATTTT
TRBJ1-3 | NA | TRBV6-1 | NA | CASSEVGVWGNTIYF | TGTGCCAGCAGTGAGGTTGGGGTTTGGGGAAACACCATATATTTT
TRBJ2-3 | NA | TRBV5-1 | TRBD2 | CASSRLAGNTDTQYF | TGCGCCAGCAGCCGCTTAGCGGGGAACACAGATACGCAGTATTTT
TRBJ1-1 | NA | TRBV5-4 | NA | CASSLASRGRTEAFF | TGTGCCAGCAGCTTGGCCTCACGAGGGAGAACTGAAGCTTTCTTT
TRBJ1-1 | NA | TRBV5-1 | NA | CASSLDGTSEAFF | TGCGCCAGCAGCTTGGATGGGACATCTGAAGCTTTCTTT
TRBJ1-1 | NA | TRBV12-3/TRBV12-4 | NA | CASSRDGNTEAFF | TGTGCCAGCAGCCGGGACGGGAACACTGAAGCTTTCTTT
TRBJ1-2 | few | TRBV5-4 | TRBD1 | CASSTGTGGTYGYTF | TGTGCCAGCAGCACGGGGACAGGGGGGACGTATGGCTACACCTTC
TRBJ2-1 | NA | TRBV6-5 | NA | CASSTPYRDYNEQFF | TGTGCCAGCAGTACGCCATACCGGGACTACAATGAGCAGTTCTTC
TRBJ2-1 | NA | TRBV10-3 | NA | CAISEVRALHSSNEQFF | TGTGCCATCAGTGAGGTGAGAGCCTTACATTCGAGCAATGAGCAGTTCTTC
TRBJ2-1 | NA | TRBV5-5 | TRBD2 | CASSYRRTSGRSIGEQFF | TGTGCCAGCAGCTACCGCCGGACTAGCGGGAGGAGTATCGGTGAGCAGTTCTTC
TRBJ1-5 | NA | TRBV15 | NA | CATSRETPFLGNQPQHF | TGTGCCACCAGCAGAGAGACTCCATTCCTCGGCAATCAGCCCCAGCATTTT
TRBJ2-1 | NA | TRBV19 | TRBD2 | CASIKVGGSVGEQFF | TGTGCCAGTATAAAAGTCGGGGGGTCGGTCGGTGAGCAGTTCTTC
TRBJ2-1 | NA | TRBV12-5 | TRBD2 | CASTRGGTSYNEQFF | TGTGCTAGTACGCGGGGGGGGACCTCCTACAATGAGCAGTTCTTC
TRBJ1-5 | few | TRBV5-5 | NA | CASSHLGYGQPQHF | TGTGCCAGCAGCCACTTGGGGTACGGACAGCCCCAGCATTTT
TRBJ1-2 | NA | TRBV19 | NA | CASSKNRLGVRSGYTF | TGTGCCAGTAGTAAAAACCGGTTAGGGGTTCGTTCTGGCTACACCTTC
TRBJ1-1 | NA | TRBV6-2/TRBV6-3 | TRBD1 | CASSFPTGGGTEAFF | TGTGCCAGCAGCTTTCCGACAGGGGGAGGAACTGAAGCTTTCTTT
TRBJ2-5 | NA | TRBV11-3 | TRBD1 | CASSSGDRDQETQYF | TGTGCCAGCAGCTCGGGGGACAGGGACCAAGAGACCCAGTACTTC
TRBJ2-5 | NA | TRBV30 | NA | CAWSVGAGLRETQYF | TGTGCCTGGAGTGTAGGGGCGGGGCTGCGGGAGACCCAGTACTTC
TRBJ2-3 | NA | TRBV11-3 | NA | CASSHRSSDTQYF | TGTGCCAGCAGCCATAGGAGTTCAGATACGCAGTATTTT
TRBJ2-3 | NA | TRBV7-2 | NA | CASSFRVTDTQYF | TGTGCCAGCAGCTTCCGGGTCACAGATACGCAGTATTTT
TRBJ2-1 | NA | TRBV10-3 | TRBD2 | CAISAPGTSGESYNEQFF | TGTGCCATCAGTGCCCCTGGGACTAGCGGGGAATCCTACAATGAGCAGTTCTTC
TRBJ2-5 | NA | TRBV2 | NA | CASSAEQGFETQYF | TGTGCCAGCAGTGCCGAGCAGGGATTTGAGACCCAGTACTTC
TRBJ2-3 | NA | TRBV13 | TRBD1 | CASSYVTGDYTDTQYF | TGTGCCAGCAGCTACGTGACAGGGGATTACACAGATACGCAGTATTTT
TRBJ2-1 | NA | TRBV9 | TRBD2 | CASSALGDYLNEQFF | TGTGCCAGCAGCGCATTGGGGGACTATCTCAATGAGCAGTTCTTC
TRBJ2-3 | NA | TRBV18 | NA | CASSPRDRSTDTQYF | TGTGCCAGCTCACCTCGGGACCGAAGCACAGATACGCAGTATTTT
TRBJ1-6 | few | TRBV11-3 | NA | CASSLSPTGAGTPLHF | TGTGCCAGCAGCTTATCCCCCACGGGGGCGGGAACACCCCTCCACTTT
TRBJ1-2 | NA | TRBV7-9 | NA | CASSLGQSYYGYTF | TGTGCCAGCAGCTTAGGACAGTCATACTATGGCTACACCTTC
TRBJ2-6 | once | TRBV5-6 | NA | CASSLPGRSGANVLTF | TGTGCCAGCAGCTTGCCCGGACGGTCTGGGGCCAACGTCCTGACTTTC
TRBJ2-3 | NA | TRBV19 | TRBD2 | CASSANRGRLAGVGTDTQYF | TGTGCCAGTAGTGCAAACAGGGGACGCCTAGCGGGAGTTGGCACAGATACGCAGTATTTT
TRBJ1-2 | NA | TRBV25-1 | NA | CATQQGHGYTF | TGTGCCACCCAACAGGGTCATGGCTACACCTTC
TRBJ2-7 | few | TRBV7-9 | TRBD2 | CASSSLAGASEQYF | TGTGCCAGCAGCTCCCTAGCGGGTGCTAGCGAGCAGTACTTC
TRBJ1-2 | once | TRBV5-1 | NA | CASSFGQVEGYTF | TGCGCCAGCAGCTTTGGTCAGGTAGAGGGCTACACCTTC
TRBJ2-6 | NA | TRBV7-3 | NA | CASSLGGAGANVLTF | TGTGCCAGCAGCTTAGGGGGCGCTGGGGCCAACGTCCTGACTTTC
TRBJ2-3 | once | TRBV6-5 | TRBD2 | CASSYGSGGSTDTQYF | TGTGCCAGCAGTTACGGGAGCGGGGGAAGCACAGATACGCAGTATTTT
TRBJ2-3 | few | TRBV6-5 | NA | CASRRPPGDTQYF | TGTGCCAGCAGGCGACCTCCGGGAGATACGCAGTATTTT
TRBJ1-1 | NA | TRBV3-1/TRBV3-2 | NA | CASSQAGPGTEAFF | TGTGCCAGCAGCCAAGCGGGCCCGGGCACTGAAGCTTTCTTT
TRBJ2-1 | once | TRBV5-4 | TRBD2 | CASSSSGRGINEQFF | TGTGCCAGCAGCTCTAGCGGGAGGGGGATCAATGAGCAGTTCTTC